The T cell receptor (beta chain) described here comes from a study of cytomegalovirus exposure and HLA in healthy donors. Study-wide findings and caveats: Because they were indistinguishable, some V segments, including TRBV6-2 and TRBV6-3, were excluded. The authors listed some 150 TCR beta chains as cytomegalovirus-associated. CMV antigen specificity of a few CMV-associated chains was confirmed in vitro. Later analysis revealed greater clonal expansion in HLA-associated TCR beta chains than in equally common others.

The primer mix had 60 Vbeta and 13 Jbeta primers. Generated by immunoSEQ multiplex PCR, the TCRdb table keeps only in-frame clones and is missing some. Counted here are under 200,000 clones, roughly 79% occurring once; the ten biggest clones make up approximately 13%. Trimming stripped 3 bases from V and 1 base from J, with 12 bases between. The CDR3 length is 15 residues. CDR1 SGHDN and CDR2 FVKESK come from the germline V gene. Note on this clone: Its antigen remains unidentified.

The rearrangement links TRBV14 to TRBJ1-1; D is unclear. This clonotype was sampled from a woman between 50 and 59 years old in good health and CMV-seronegative. Input material: PBMCs. Here the CDR3 DNA reads TGTGCCAGCAGCCAGGTGGCGGCCCCGAACACTGAAGCTTTCTTT. It yields the protein CASSQVAAPNTEAFF.